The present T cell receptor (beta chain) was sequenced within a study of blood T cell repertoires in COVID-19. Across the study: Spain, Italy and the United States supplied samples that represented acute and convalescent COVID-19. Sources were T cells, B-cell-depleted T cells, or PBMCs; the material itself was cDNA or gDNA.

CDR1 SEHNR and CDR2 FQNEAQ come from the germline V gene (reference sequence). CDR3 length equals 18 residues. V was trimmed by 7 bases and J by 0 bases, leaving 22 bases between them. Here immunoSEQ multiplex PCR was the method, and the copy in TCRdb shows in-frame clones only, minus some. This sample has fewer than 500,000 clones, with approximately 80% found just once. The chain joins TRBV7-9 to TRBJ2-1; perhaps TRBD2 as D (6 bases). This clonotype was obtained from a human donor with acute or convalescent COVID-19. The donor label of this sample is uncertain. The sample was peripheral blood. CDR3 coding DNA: TGTGCCAGCAACCAGGCCCCCGTGGGGGGAGGCTCCTACAATGAGCAGTTCTTC. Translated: CASNQAPVGGGSYNEQFF.